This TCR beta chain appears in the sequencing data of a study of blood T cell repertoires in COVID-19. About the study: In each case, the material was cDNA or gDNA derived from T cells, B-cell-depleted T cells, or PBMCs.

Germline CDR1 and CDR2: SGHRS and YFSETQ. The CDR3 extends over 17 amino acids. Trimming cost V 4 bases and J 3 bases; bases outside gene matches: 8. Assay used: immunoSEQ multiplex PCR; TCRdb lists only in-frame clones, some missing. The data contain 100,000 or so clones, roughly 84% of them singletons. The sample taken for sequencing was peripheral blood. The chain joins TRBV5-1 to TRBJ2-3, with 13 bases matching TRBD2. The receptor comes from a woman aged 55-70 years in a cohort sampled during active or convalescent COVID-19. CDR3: CASSLDGLAGVTDTQYF. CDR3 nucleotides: TGCGCCAGCAGCCTCGACGGACTAGCGGGAGTAACAGATACGCAGTATTTT.